The 24 T cell receptor beta chains below come from one sample, sequenced in a study of blood T cells in healthy people across ages. Sample-barcoded 5' priming and a J-beta primer mix drove a second PCR of roughly 6 to 12 cycles. TCRdb fed the 5' RACE reads into MiXCR, producing one record per CDR3 protein. The sample shows about 680,000 distinct CDR3 sequences, about 52% of them seen only once. Material: blood. These receptors all come from an older woman in good health.

This chain links TRBV20-1 with TRBJ1-1; TRBD1 might be the D (6 bases). Germline V gene lookup returns CDR1 DFQATT and CDR2 SNEGSKA (reference sequence). V shed 0 bases and J shed 6 bases, with 14 bases lying between them. CDR3 size: 14 residues. The chain's CDR3 is CSARDPREGAEAFF. The DNA of the CDR3 is TGCAGTGCTAGAGATCCGCGTGAGGGGGCTGAAGCTTTCTTT.

There are many counts of this clonotype. This chain links TRBV18 with TRBJ2-7, with 8 bases that match TRBD1. V gave up 3 bases and J gave up 3 bases; unmatched junction bases: 4. Per germline, CDR1 KGHSH and CDR2 LQKENI. The CDR3 has 14 amino acids. CDR3 nucleotide sequence: TGTGCCAGCTCACCGTTGGGACAGGACTACGAGCAGTACTTC. This sequence encodes CASSPLGQDYEQYF.

V gene TRBV28 combines with J gene TRBJ2-4; D possibly corresponds to TRBD1 (6 bases). The germline V and J ends were trimmed by 5 bases and 13 bases, with 15 bases remaining between them. CDR1 is MDHEN, CDR2 SYDVKM, per germline. This CDR3 has 12 residues. CDR3 residues: CASSIQGSVQYF. CDR3 in DNA: TGTGCCAGCAGTATACAGGGTTCCGTGCAGTACTTC.

This clonotype was counted once. The gene calls are TRBV7-9 and TRBJ2-1; 8 nucleotides match TRBD2. The CDR3 runs 15 residues. Germline V CDR1 and CDR2: SEHNR, FQNEAQ (reference sequence). CDR3 DNA: TGTGCGGGCAGCCCCGGACTAGCAAGGGGTGCTGAGCAGTTCTTC. This gives the protein CAGSPGLARGAEQFF.

The V and J genes are TRBV20-1 and TRBJ1-2; a weak D match, TRBD1 (5 bases). V lost 3 bases and J 3 bases, leaving 11 bases between the germline ends. The CDR3 spans 13 residues. Germline CDR1 and CDR2: DFQATT and SNEGSKA (reference sequence). CDR3 residues: CSASWGRDYGYTF. As DNA, the CDR3 is TGCAGTGCTAGTTGGGGCAGGGACTATGGCTACACCTTC.

The gene calls are TRBV6-1 and TRBJ2-5; maybe TRBD2 (6 bases). The J call could be wrong; TRBJ2-7 is a better fit for the DNA end. The germline V gene encodes CDR1 MNHNS and CDR2 SASEGT. The CDR3 sequence is 13 residues long. DNA of the CDR3: TGTGCCAGCAGGGACGGTTGGGGGGACGAGCAGTACTTC. Translating gives CASRDGWGDEQYF.

A word on this clonotype: Since no conserved phenylalanine or tryptophan closes the CDR3, a read error is the likely cause. The rearrangement joins TRBV7-9 to TRBJ1-1; 9 bases line up with TRBD1. Germline V lookup: CDR1 SEHNR, CDR2 FQNEAQ (reference sequence). V lost 1 base and J lost 7; bases outside the gene matches: 4. This CDR3 comprises 14 residues. CDR3 loop: CASSLVGQGVEAFI. The DNA of the CDR3 is TGTGCCAGCAGCTTAGTGGGACAGGGTGTTGAAGCTTTCATT.

This clonotype occurred once. The V call is TRBV5-1, the J call TRBJ2-4, with TRBD1 matching 8 bases. Per the germline V gene, CDR1 is SGHRS and CDR2 is YFSETQ. The CDR3 has 17 amino acids. V trimming: 0 bases; J trimming: 8 bases; junction bases outside the gene matches: 13. CDR3 DNA sequence: TGCGCCAGCAGCTTGGAGGGACAGGTCAAAGGAAGGTACATTCAGTACTTC. It codes for CASSLEGQVKGRYIQYF.

V usage is TRBV29-1 and J usage is TRBJ2-5, with 7 bases fitting TRBD1. V was pared by 0 bases and J by 4 bases, with 11 bases of the junction left unmatched. CDR1 and CDR2 (germline): SQVTM, ANQGSEA. The CDR3 has 16 amino acids. The chain's CDR3 is CSVEDRRQGRAETQYF. DNA for the CDR3: TGCAGCGTTGAAGATCGAAGACAGGGAAGGGCAGAGACCCAGTACTTC. The whole variable domain, filled in from reference TRBV29-1 and TRBJ2-5, reads SAVISQKPSRDICQRGTSLTIQCQVDSQVTMMFWYRQQPGQSLTLIATANQGSEATYESGFVIDKFPISRPNLTFSTLTVSNMSPEDSSIYLCSVEDRRQGRAETQYFGPGTRLLVL.

The gene calls are TRBV5-1 and TRBJ2-1; TRBD2 might be the D (7 bases). In germline, CDR1 is SGHRS, CDR2 YFSETQ. The CDR3 sequence is 16 residues long. With 2 bases removed from V and 0 bases from J, the gap between germline ends came to 12 bases. CDR3 region: CASSFGRGASYNEQFF. CDR3 bases: TGCGCCAGCAGCTTTGGCCGGGGGGCCTCCTACAATGAGCAGTTCTTC.

The V call is TRBV20-1, the J call TRBJ2-5; unclear D gene. This CDR3 is built from 12 residues. Trimming pared 7 bases from V and 11 bases from J, leaving 20 bases between. The germline V gene encodes CDR1 DFQATT and CDR2 SNEGSKA (reference sequence). CDR3 amino acids: CSGLESYNEQYF. CDR3 coding DNA: TGCAGTGGATTGGAGTCCTACAATGAGCAGTACTTC.

The chain is built from TRBV6-5 and TRBJ1-2; 8 bases map to TRBD1. Germline CDR1 and CDR2: MNHEY and SVGAGI. The V and J ends lost 6 bases and 4 bases, in that order; junction bases with no gene match: 7. The CDR3 has 14 amino acids. The CDR3 nucleotides are TGTGCCAGCAGCCGAGGACAGGGATCCTATGGCTACACCTTC. Residues: CASSRGQGSYGYTF.

The CDR3 reads CASSPTHSRRFTEAFF. CDR3 sequence (DNA): TGTGCCAGCAGCCCGACTCATTCGAGGAGGTTCACTGAAGCTTTCTTT. The chain carries TRBV5-6 and TRBJ1-1, with D hard to call. The CDR3 contains 16 residues. Germline CDR1 is SGHDT and CDR2 is YYEEEE. Trimming pared 4 bases from V and 4 bases from J, leaving 20 bases between.

This clonotype was counted once. The rearrangement uses TRBV20-1 and TRBJ1-5; D not certain. CDR3 length: 13 amino acids. Germline assignment: CDR1 DFQATT and CDR2 SNEGSKA (reference sequence). Trimming shortened V by 3 bases and J by 1 base, and 7 bases separated the two germline ends. The CDR3 sequence: CSASYDSNQPQHF. CDR3 bases: TGCAGTGCTAGTTACGACAGCAATCAGCCCCAGCATTTT.

This clonotype showed up just a few times. The CDR3 DNA sequence: TGTGCCAGCATCAGTGGAGTGTACAATGAGCAGTTCTTC. Encoded protein: CASISGVYNEQFF. The genes are TRBV7-9 and TRBJ2-1, with D hard to call. CDR3 length: 13 residues. Trimming removed 7 bases at V and 4 bases at J, with 11 bases between. Germline CDR1 SEHNR, CDR2 FQNEAQ (reference sequence).

The V gene is TRBV9, the J gene TRBJ2-4, with 9 bases identical to TRBD2. The J call could be wrong; TRBJ2-5 is a better fit for the DNA end. The germline V gene has CDR1 SGDLS and CDR2 YYNGEE. The CDR3 sequence is 16 residues long. The CDR3 DNA is TGTGCCAGCAGGCCCTCAGGACTAGCGAGCCAAGAGACCCAGTACTTC. Translation gives CASRPSGLASQETQYF.

The chain is built from TRBV11-2 and TRBJ2-1; TRBD1 matches 7 bases. CDR3 length: 13 amino acids. V was clipped by 1 base and J by 10 bases; unmatched bases: 4. CDR1 SGHAT and CDR2 FQNNGV come from the germline V gene. The CDR3 DNA reads TGTGCCAGCAGCTTAGCCCGGGACAGCGAGCAGTTCTTC. Its protein product is CASSLARDSEQFF.

CDR3 in amino acids: CASSPDRVKNEQYF. CDR3 in DNA: TGTGCCAGCAGCCCGGACAGGGTAAAGAACGAGCAGTACTTC. The V gene is TRBV6-6, the J gene TRBJ2-7; 8 bases line up with TRBD1. The CDR3 covers 14 residues. The V gene end was trimmed by 6 bases and the J gene end by 5 bases; junction bases not matched to a gene: 9. Germline V gene lookup returns CDR1 MNHNY and CDR2 SVGAGI (reference sequence).

This chain links TRBV6-5 with TRBJ1-3; weak D call: TRBD1 (6 bases). V was shortened by 6 bases and J by 0 bases, with 12 bases between the two germline ends. Germline CDR1 is MNHEY and CDR2 is SVGAGI. The CDR3 spans 15 residues. The CDR3 loop is CASSPTGSSGNTIYF. DNA of the CDR3: TGTGCCAGCAGCCCGACAGGCAGCTCTGGAAACACCATATATTTT.

The rearrangement uses TRBV12-3 or TRBV12-4 and TRBJ2-5; D might be TRBD1 (6 bases). The CDR3 spans 16 residues. V lost 4 bases and J 4 bases, leaving 19 bases between the germline ends. CDR3 DNA sequence: TGTGCCAGCAGTTCGAACAGGGATAGATATCGAGAGACCCAGTACTTC. Amino acids: CASSSNRDRYRETQYF.

The rearrangement uses TRBV9 and TRBJ2-5; D may be TRBD1 or TRBD2 (5 bases each). Germline CDR1 reads SGDLS; CDR2 reads YYNGEE. Trimming removed 2 bases at V and 5 bases at J, with 10 bases between. This CDR3 comprises 13 residues. CDR3 amino acids: CASSVRDEETQYF. CDR3 bases: TGTGCCAGCAGCGTGAGGGACGAGGAGACCCAGTACTTC.

This chain uses TRBV7-9 with TRBJ1-2, with D tentatively TRBD1 (5 bases). V was pared by 1 base and J by 8 bases, with 20 bases between. CDR3 length: 16 residues. From germline, CDR1 is SEHNR and CDR2 FQNEAQ (reference sequence). The CDR3 coding sequence is TGTGCCAGCAGCTTAGTTCTGTCCCAGGGAAGGGACGGCTACACCTTC. Its protein is CASSLVLSQGRDGYTF.

The J gene is TRBJ1-1, the V gene TRBV2, with D maybe TRBD1 (5 bases). This CDR3 spans 15 amino acids. Germline CDR1 is SNHLY and CDR2 is FYNNEI. The ends were cut back, 5 bases at V and 1 base at J, with 14 bases in the middle. The CDR3 sequence: CASSPPKRGNTEAFF. In DNA form, the CDR3 reads TGTGCCAGCAGTCCCCCCAAAAGGGGGAACACTGAAGCTTTCTTT.

This chain joins TRBV3-1 and TRBJ2-3; D gene uncertain. Germline CDR1 LGHDT, CDR2 YNNKEL (reference sequence). With 0 bases removed from V and 5 bases from J, the gap between germline ends came to 9 bases. This CDR3 is built from 14 residues. CDR3 protein: CASSQDPDGDTQYF. The CDR3 nucleotides read TGTGCCAGCAGCCAAGATCCCGACGGAGATACGCAGTATTTT.